A single sample is the source of the 9 T cell receptor beta chains below, sequenced in a study of radiation and T cells in renal cell carcinoma. Profiled with immunoSEQ multiplex PCR; TCRdb holds only in-frame clones, not every one. The data contain 150,000 or so clones, about 88% of them singletons. Time point denoted: baseline pretreatment blood. The treatment denotes: 15 Gy SBRT to primary tumor, nephrectomy 4 weeks later. The material sequenced was blood, taken from a patient whose treatment included radiotherapy and nephrectomy. These receptors all stem from a woman aged 45-60 years with renal cell carcinoma.

The chain recombines TRBV7-2 with TRBJ2-2; 8 nucleotides agree with TRBD2. Looked up from germline, CDR1 is SGHTA and CDR2 is FQGNSA. The CDR3 contains 16 residues. The J segment lost 5 bases and the V segment lost 5 bases, leaving 10 bases of the junction unmatched. CDR3 sequence: CASSLAGTRSTGELFF. For the CDR3, the DNA is TGTGCCAGCAGCCTGGCCGGGACTAGAAGTACCGGGGAGCTGTTTTTT.

The gene calls are TRBV4-1 and TRBJ1-2; D uncertain. The germline V gene has CDR1 MGHRA and CDR2 YSYEKL. The CDR3 has 15 amino acids. Trimming removed 1 base at V and 2 bases at J, with 11 bases between. CDR3 DNA sequence: TGCGCCAGCAGCCAAGGATGGGGTGCGAACTATGGCTACACCTTC. Translating gives CASSQGWGANYGYTF.

This clone appeared once. The V call is TRBV29-1, the J call TRBJ2-1; 7 bases map to TRBD1. Looked up from germline, CDR1 is SQVTM and CDR2 is ANQGSEA. There are 12 residues in the CDR3. Unmatched junction bases numbered 3, after V lost 4 bases and J lost 6 bases. CDR3 region: CSVGQGRNEQFF. The CDR3 bases are TGCAGCGTTGGACAGGGCCGCAATGAGCAGTTCTTC.

V is TRBV27 and J is TRBJ1-1, with 7 nucleotides matching TRBD1. The CDR3 sequence is 16 residues long. Germline V gene sequence: CDR1 MNHEY, CDR2 SMNVEV (reference sequence). V lost 4 bases to trimming and J lost 1 base; unmatched junction nucleotides: 9. Here the CDR3 reads CASSSQTGSTNTEAFF. In nucleotides, the CDR3 is TGTGCCAGCAGTTCCCAGACAGGGTCGACGAACACTGAAGCTTTCTTT.

The rearrangement uses TRBV6-1 and TRBJ2-1, with 14 nucleotides matching TRBD2. The germline V gene has CDR1 MNHNS and CDR2 SASEGT. The CDR3 runs 16 residues. The V segment lost 1 base and the J segment 7 bases; nucleotides outside the gene matches: 3. The CDR3 DNA reads TGTGCCAGCAGTGAAGTTTGGACTAGCGGGGGGAATGAGCAGTTCTTC. It specifies CASSEVWTSGGNEQFF.

This clone was detected once. The V call is TRBV2, the J call TRBJ2-2; D not resolved. Germline V lookup: CDR1 SNHLY, CDR2 FYNNEI. The CDR3 extends over 13 amino acids. V lost 2 bases and J lost 5, with 6 bases in between. CDR3 coding DNA: TGTGCCAGCAGTGAATTCAGGACCGGGGAGCTGTTTTTT. It encodes CASSEFRTGELFF.

This chain uses TRBV7-9 with TRBJ1-6, with TRBD1 identical over 7 bases. CDR3 length equals 16 residues. The V gene end was trimmed by 4 bases and the J gene end by 4 bases; junction bases not matched to a gene: 7. Germline lookup yields CDR1 SEHNR and CDR2 FQNEAQ (reference sequence). The CDR3 DNA sequence: TGTGCCAGCAGCTCTTCCACGACAGGGTATAATTCACCCCTCCACTTT. It encodes CASSSSTTGYNSPLHF.

The chain employs TRBV2 and TRBJ1-4; 7 bases are shared with TRBD1. The germline gives CDR1 SNHLY, CDR2 FYNNEI. Trimming cost V 6 bases and J 3 bases; bases outside gene matches: 7. The CDR3 runs 15 residues. CDR3 region: CASRPLGTANEKLFF. As DNA, the CDR3 is TGTGCCAGCAGGCCTCTGGGGACAGCTAATGAAAAACTGTTTTTT.

The V and J genes are TRBV5-1 and TRBJ2-3, with TRBD2 matching 8 bases. CDR1 and CDR2 from the germline V gene are SGHRS and YFSETQ. The CDR3 is 14 amino acids. J gave up 4 bases and V 3 bases, and 4 bases lay outside the gene matches. CDR3 DNA sequence: TGCGCCAGCAGCTCCGGGAGGGGGGCAGATACGCAGTATTTT. This codes for CASSSGRGADTQYF.